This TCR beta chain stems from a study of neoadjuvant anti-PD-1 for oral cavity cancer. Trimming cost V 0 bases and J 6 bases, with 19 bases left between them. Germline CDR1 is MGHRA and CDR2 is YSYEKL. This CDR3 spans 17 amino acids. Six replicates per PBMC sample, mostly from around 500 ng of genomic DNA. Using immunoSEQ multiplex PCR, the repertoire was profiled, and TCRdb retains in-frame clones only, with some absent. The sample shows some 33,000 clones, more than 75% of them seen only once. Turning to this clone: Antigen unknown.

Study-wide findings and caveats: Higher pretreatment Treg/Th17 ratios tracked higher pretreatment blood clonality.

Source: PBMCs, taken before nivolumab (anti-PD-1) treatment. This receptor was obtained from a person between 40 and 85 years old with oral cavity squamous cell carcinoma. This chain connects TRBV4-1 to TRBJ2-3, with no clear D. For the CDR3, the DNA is TGCGCCAGCAGCCAAGAGTTGACAAGGTCGCTCTCGGATACGCAGTATTTT. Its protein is CASSQELTRSLSDTQYF.